This T cell receptor (beta chain) was sequenced in a study of cytomegalovirus exposure and HLA in healthy donors. Whole-study results and caveats: One variant, a missense change in DCLRE1C, was linked in a later analysis to TCR beta V- and J-gene trimming. The classifier reportedly diagnosed cytomegalovirus status with high specificity and sensitivity. Associated with cytomegalovirus, according to the listing, were around 160 TCR beta chains.

Primers for the PCR totalled 60 Vbeta and 13 Jbeta. The table came from immunoSEQ multiplex PCR; TCRdb's copy has only in-frame clones and leaves some out. This table has about 140,000 clones, approximately 72% appearing once. In its sample, this clone was seen a few times. What it binds is unknown. At the time of sampling, donors were nominally healthy, though unrecorded immune exposures were likely. The receptor was isolated from a woman aged 55-70 years in good health and CMV-seronegative. The sequencing sample was made of PBMCs.

In nucleotides, the CDR3 is TGCGCCAGCAGCTTGGGGCCGGGGGACACTGAAGCTTTCTTT. The encoded protein is CASSLGPGDTEAFF. This rearrangement joins TRBV5-1 to TRBJ1-1, with a tentative D call TRBD1 (5 bases). The germline V gene has CDR1 SGHRS and CDR2 YFSETQ. CDR3 length: 14 amino acids. With 0 bases removed from V and 3 bases from J, the gap between germline ends came to 9 bases. The full variable domain, rest sourced from reference TRBV5-1 and TRBJ1-1, is KAGVTQTPRYLIKTRGQQVTLSCSPISGHRSVSWYQQTPGQGLQFLFEYFSETQRNKGNFPGRFSGRQFSNSRSEMNVSTLELGDSALYLCASSLGPGDTEAFFGQGTRLTVV.